This is a list of T cell receptor beta chains from one sample in a study of cytomegalovirus exposure and HLA in healthy donors. Method: immunoSEQ multiplex PCR; TCRdb's copy keeps in-frame clones and lacks some. The sample has about 78,000 clones, about three quarters seen once; the top ten hold 11%. The sample consisted of PBMCs. These TCRs come from a woman in her 40s in good health and CMV-seropositive. The CDR3 runs from the conserved cysteine through the conserved F or W. D genes are given only for firm matches. Rows give clone size only sometimes, using once, few, many, or a class for an expanded clone.

cdr3_length d_call clone_size j_call v_call cdr3_aa cdr3_nt
13 TRBD1 - TRBJ1-1 TRBV28 CASRGQGFTEAFF TGTGCCAGCAGGGGACAGGGGTTTACTGAAGCTTTCTTT
11 - - TRBJ1-1 TRBV20-1 CSAYRNTEAFF TGCAGTGCCTACAGGAACACTGAAGCTTTCTTT
16 - - TRBJ2-7 TRBV6-1 CASSGRGSRGSYEQYF TGTGCCAGCAGTGGACGAGGCAGTAGGGGCTCCTACGAGCAGTACTTC
15 - - TRBJ1-1 TRBV4-1 CASSQSGGVDTEAFF TGCGCCAGCAGCCAATCTGGGGGGGTGGACACTGAAGCTTTCTTT
16 TRBD2 - TRBJ2-7 TRBV14 CASSQLGSGRAKEQYF TGTGCCAGCAGCCAACTGGGTAGCGGGAGGGCCAAGGAGCAGTACTTC
13 TRBD1 few TRBJ2-7 TRBV5-4 CASSPGTGNEQYF TGTGCCAGCAGCCCCGGGACAGGGAACGAGCAGTACTTC
12 - - TRBJ2-1 TRBV7-9 CSSSLESYEQFF TGTTCCAGCAGCTTAGAGAGCTATGAGCAGTTCTTC
16 - - TRBJ2-2 TRBV6-6 CASSFYAPGNTGELFF TGTGCCAGCAGCTTCTACGCACCAGGAAACACCGGGGAGCTGTTTTTT
14 TRBD2 - TRBJ2-7 TRBV7-9 CASSYSGGAYEQYF TGTGCCAGCAGCTATAGCGGGGGGGCCTACGAGCAGTACTTC
16 TRBD1 - TRBJ2-5 TRBV5-1 CASSLVGTGLQETQYF TGCGCCAGCAGCTTGGTGGGGACAGGCCTCCAAGAGACCCAGTACTTC
13 - - TRBJ1-2 TRBV19 CASNPGNRYGYPF TGTGCCAGTAACCCCGGGAATCGATATGGCTACCCCTTC
16 - - TRBJ1-6 TRBV13 CASSFRGGAIGSPLHF TGTGCCAGCAGCTTTCGGGGGGGCGCAATAGGTTCACCCCTCCACTTT
14 TRBD1 - TRBJ2-1 TRBV5-1 CASGERTGGEGKFF TGCGCCAGCGGCGAAAGGACAGGGGGCGAAGGAAAGTTCTTC
14 - - TRBJ1-2 TRBV11-2 CASSPGLLGDGYTF TGTGCCAGCAGCCCCGGCTTGCTCGGGGATGGCTACACCTTC
15 - once TRBJ2-3 TRBV7-6 CASSLAQISTDTQYF TGTGCCAGCAGCTTAGCCCAGATCAGCACAGATACGCAGTATTTT
12 - - TRBJ2-7 TRBV5-4 CASSLPGYEQYF TGTGCCAGCAGCTTGCCCGGCTACGAGCAGTACTTC
14 TRBD1 - TRBJ2-1 TRBV9 CASSVETGYNEQFF TGTGCCAGCAGCGTAGAGACAGGGTACAATGAGCAGTTCTTC
16 TRBD1 - TRBJ1-2 TRBV19 CASSIASGGKNYGYTF TGTGCCAGTAGTATTGCCTCAGGGGGGAAGAACTATGGCTACACCTTC
14 - few TRBJ2-3 TRBV5-1 CASRRQSFTDTQYF TGCGCCAGCAGGCGACAGAGTTTCACAGATACGCAGTATTTT
15 - - TRBJ1-6 TRBV18 CASSPVDSQNSPLHF TGTGCCAGCTCACCGGTTGACAGTCAAAATTCACCCCTCCACTTT
15 TRBD2 - TRBJ2-2 TRBV7-7 CASSRGLADTGELFF TGTGCTAGCAGCAGGGGACTAGCGGACACCGGGGAGCTGTTTTTT
14 - few TRBJ1-2 TRBV2 CASSDEGVRRGYTF TGTGCCAGCAGTGATGAAGGGGTACGGAGAGGCTACACCTTC
11 - few TRBJ1-1 TRBV7-2 CASSSSTEAFF TGTGCCAGCAGCTCTAGCACTGAAGCTTTCTTT
18 TRBD1 once TRBJ2-6 TRBV5-1 CASSLSPGGSSGANVLTF TGCGCCAGCAGCTTGTCCCCAGGGGGAAGCTCTGGGGCCAACGTCCTGACTTTC
11 - - TRBJ1-2 TRBV5-6 CASTSSGSYTF TGTGCCAGCACCTCCTCAGGCAGCTACACCTTC
17 TRBD1 - TRBJ1-3 TRBV30 CAWRTGTAIISGNTIYF TGTGCCTGGAGGACCGGGACAGCTATTATTTCTGGAAACACCATATATTTT
14 - few TRBJ1-2 TRBV7-9 CASSFIPSDYGYTF TGTGCCAGCAGCTTTATCCCTAGCGACTATGGCTACACCTTC
13 - - TRBJ2-1 TRBV30 CAWSRGNYNEQFF TGTGCCTGGAGTAGGGGGAACTACAATGAGCAGTTCTTC
15 TRBD1 - TRBJ2-7 TRBV7-9 CASSHRQGGSYEQYF TGTGCCAGCAGCCACCGACAGGGGGGTTCCTACGAGCAGTACTTC
14 TRBD1 - TRBJ2-1 TRBV5-1 CASSIGQGLNEQFF TGCGCCAGCAGCATAGGACAGGGGCTGAATGAGCAGTTCTTC
12 - - TRBJ2-7 TRBV6-6 CASSPGLYEQYF TGTGCCAGCAGTCCGGGACTCTACGAGCAGTACTTC
18 TRBD2 - TRBJ2-7 TRBV7-2 CASSSIPGLAGDRDEQYF TGTGCCAGCAGCTCGATACCGGGACTAGCGGGAGATCGGGACGAGCAGTACTTC
14 - - TRBJ2-2 TRBV12-5 CASGLFQNTGELFF TGTGCTAGTGGTTTGTTCCAAAACACCGGGGAGCTGTTTTTT
15 - - TRBJ1-2 TRBV5-1 CASSSELGLSGGYTF TGCGCCAGCAGCTCCGAATTGGGACTGAGCGGTGGCTACACCTTC
17 - once TRBJ2-2 TRBV13 CASSFTYGGAASGELFF TGTGCCAGCAGCTTCACTTATGGGGGGGCCGCATCCGGGGAGCTGTTTTTT
14 - few TRBJ1-1 TRBV7-9 CASSLLQMNTEAFF TGTGCCAGCAGCTTATTACAGATGAACACTGAAGCTTTCTTT
16 - - TRBJ2-3 TRBV9 CASSVVERGATDTQYF TGTGCCAGCAGCGTAGTGGAACGGGGGGCCACAGATACGCAGTATTTT
12 - - TRBJ2-7 TRBV6-5 CASSRDRYEQYF TGTGCCAGCAGCCGAGACAGATACGAGCAGTACTTC
14 - - TRBJ1-2 TRBV28 CASSLKPVNYGYTF TGTGCCAGCAGTTTAAAGCCTGTTAACTATGGCTACACCTTC
10 - - TRBJ1-1 TRBV28 CASSRLEAFF TGTGCCAGCAGTCGACTGGAAGCTTTCTTT
14 TRBD1 few TRBJ1-5 TRBV6-6 CASSTGTVNQPQHF TGTGCCAGCAGTACCGGGACAGTCAATCAGCCCCAGCATTTT
16 TRBD1 once TRBJ1-2 TRBV4-2 CASSQDRSQGDYGYTF TGTGCCAGCAGCCAAGATAGGTCGCAGGGGGACTATGGCTACACCTTC
11 - few TRBJ2-2 TRBV28 CASSSPGELFF TGTGCCAGCAGTTCCCCGGGGGAGCTGTTTTTT
16 TRBD2 - TRBJ2-7 TRBV7-2 CASSLGATSAMREQYF TGTGCCAGCAGCTTAGGGGCCACTAGCGCTATGAGGGAGCAGTACTTC
14 - - TRBJ1-2 TRBV2 CASSSVPDNYGYTF TGTGCCAGCAGTTCCGTACCAGATAACTATGGCTACACCTTC
15 - - TRBJ2-3 TRBV5-4 CASSVETRGGDTQYF TGTGCCAGCAGCGTAGAGACTAGGGGTGGAGATACGCAGTATTTT
14 TRBD1 once TRBJ1-1 TRBV27 CASSPRGRGPEAFF TGTGCCAGCAGTCCGCGGGGCAGGGGGCCTGAAGCTTTCTTT
15 TRBD2 - TRBJ2-1 TRBV5-1 CASSSGTSGRNEQFF TGCGCCAGCAGCTCCGGGACTAGCGGGAGAAATGAGCAGTTCTTC
12 - - TRBJ1-2 TRBV9 CASSPPGPGYTF TGTGCCAGCAGCCCACCTGGGCCTGGCTACACCTTC
16 TRBD2 few TRBJ2-7 TRBV7-8 CASSSRTSGVSYEQYF TGTGCCAGCAGCTCCCGGACTAGCGGGGTTTCCTACGAGCAGTACTTC
16 TRBD1 once TRBJ1-1 TRBV5-1 CASSWGGTGYNTEAFF TGCGCCAGCAGCTGGGGAGGGACAGGCTACAACACTGAAGCCTTCTTT
12 - - TRBJ2-2 TRBV7-2 CASSLSYGELFF TGTGCCAGCAGCTTAAGCTACGGGGAGCTGTTTTTT
13 - - TRBJ2-5 TRBV14 CASSQGFQETQYF TGTGCCAGCAGCCAGGGCTTCCAAGAGACCCAGTACTTC
14 TRBD2 - TRBJ2-1 TRBV9 CASSVSGGGNEQFF TGTGCCAGCAGCGTATCGGGGGGGGGCAATGAGCAGTTCTTC
15 TRBD1 - TRBJ2-5 TRBV19 CASSGLTGGEETQYF TGTGCCAGTAGTGGTCTGACAGGGGGCGAGGAGACCCAGTACTTC
16 TRBD1 - TRBJ1-1 TRBV2 CASRLPPDRVKTEAFF TGTGCCAGCAGGCTCCCCCCCGACAGGGTCAAGACTGAAGCTTTCTTT
14 - once TRBJ2-3 TRBV27 CASSSRSSTDTQYF TGTGCCAGCAGTTCCAGGTCTAGCACAGATACGCAGTATTTT